What follows are 5 T cell receptor beta chains derived from one specimen sequenced in a study of response to subunit inactivated influenza vaccine. TCRdb analysed the RT-PCR reads with MiXCR anew, one entry per CDR3 protein. The sample lists 550,000 to 600,000 distinct CDR3 sequences; approximately 10% were seen once. The sample was PBMCs from blood, taken on the day of vaccination. All receptors derive from a middle-aged man who received an inactivated influenza vaccine.

This clonotype was counted at least ten times. The chain carries TRBV12-3 or TRBV12-4 and TRBJ2-3, with D unresolved. The V and J ends lost 6 bases and 3 bases respectively, with 10 bases between them. CDR3 length: 13 amino acids. CDR3 coding DNA: TGTGCCAGCAGCTTTAGTGGTACAGATACGCAGTATTTT. Its protein product is CASSFSGTDTQYF.

Only a few counts were recorded for this clonotype. V usage is TRBV7-2 and J usage is TRBJ1-2; 11 nucleotides line up with TRBD1. CDR3 length equals 15 residues. CDR1 and CDR2 from the germline V gene are SGHTA and FQGNSA. V trimming: 5 bases; J trimming: 4 bases; junction bases outside the gene matches: 6. The chain's CDR3 is CASSPGQGDRYGYTF. The CDR3, as DNA: TGTGCCAGCAGCCCGGGACAGGGGGATCGCTATGGCTACACCTTC.

V usage is TRBV3-1 and J usage is TRBJ2-2; D is perhaps TRBD2 (6 bases). Germline V gene data show CDR1 as LGHDT and CDR2 as YNNKEL (reference sequence). V lost 4 bases, J lost 1 base, and 16 bases lay in between. The CDR3 sequence is 17 residues long. As DNA, the CDR3 is TGTGCCAGCAGCCCTTGGCCGGGAGATTTGAACACCGGGGAGCTGTTTTTT. Its translation is CASSPWPGDLNTGELFF.

J is TRBJ2-3 and V is TRBV7-2; TRBD2 agrees at 12 bases. Germline assignment: CDR1 SGHTA and CDR2 FQGNSA. Losses at the gene ends were 5 bases for V and 4 bases for J; bases not matched to a gene: 4. This CDR3 region has 15 residues. In nucleotides, the CDR3 is TGTGCCAGCAGCATGACTAGCGGGAGTTCAGATACGCAGTATTTT. The encoded protein is CASSMTSGSSDTQYF.

The chain recombines TRBV18 with TRBJ2-5; D may be TRBD2 (6 bases). Per germline, CDR1 KGHSH and CDR2 LQKENI. The CDR3 has 14 residues. The V and J ends lost 4 bases and 4 bases respectively, with 13 bases between them. CDR3 in DNA: TGTGCCAGCTCACTGTCGGACTACCGAGAGACCCAGTACTTC. It translates to CASSLSDYRETQYF.